This T cell receptor beta chain comes out of a study of beta chain features in type 1 diabetes. This clone was seen more than once but under ten times. At one boundary the junction diverges from the germline segment, which might be a read error. Every bit of the isolated RNA underwent reverse transcription, so sequencing read expressed TCRB transcripts. Using immunoSEQ multiplex PCR, the repertoire was profiled, and TCRdb retains in-frame clones only, with some absent. The sample records more than 150,000 clones, less than 9.5% being singletons. The CDR3 totals 15 residues. CDR1 and CDR2 from the germline V gene are SGHTA and FQGNSA.

The sequence was collected from a woman younger than 35 in good health. The rearrangement joins TRBV7-2 to TRBJ2-3, with 9 bases aligning to TRBD2. Material for sequencing was central memory CD4+ T cells from blood. The CDR3 coding sequence is TGTGCCAGCAGCGTAGCGGGGGCCTTCACAGATACGCAGTATTTT. This translates into CASSVAGAFTDTQYF.